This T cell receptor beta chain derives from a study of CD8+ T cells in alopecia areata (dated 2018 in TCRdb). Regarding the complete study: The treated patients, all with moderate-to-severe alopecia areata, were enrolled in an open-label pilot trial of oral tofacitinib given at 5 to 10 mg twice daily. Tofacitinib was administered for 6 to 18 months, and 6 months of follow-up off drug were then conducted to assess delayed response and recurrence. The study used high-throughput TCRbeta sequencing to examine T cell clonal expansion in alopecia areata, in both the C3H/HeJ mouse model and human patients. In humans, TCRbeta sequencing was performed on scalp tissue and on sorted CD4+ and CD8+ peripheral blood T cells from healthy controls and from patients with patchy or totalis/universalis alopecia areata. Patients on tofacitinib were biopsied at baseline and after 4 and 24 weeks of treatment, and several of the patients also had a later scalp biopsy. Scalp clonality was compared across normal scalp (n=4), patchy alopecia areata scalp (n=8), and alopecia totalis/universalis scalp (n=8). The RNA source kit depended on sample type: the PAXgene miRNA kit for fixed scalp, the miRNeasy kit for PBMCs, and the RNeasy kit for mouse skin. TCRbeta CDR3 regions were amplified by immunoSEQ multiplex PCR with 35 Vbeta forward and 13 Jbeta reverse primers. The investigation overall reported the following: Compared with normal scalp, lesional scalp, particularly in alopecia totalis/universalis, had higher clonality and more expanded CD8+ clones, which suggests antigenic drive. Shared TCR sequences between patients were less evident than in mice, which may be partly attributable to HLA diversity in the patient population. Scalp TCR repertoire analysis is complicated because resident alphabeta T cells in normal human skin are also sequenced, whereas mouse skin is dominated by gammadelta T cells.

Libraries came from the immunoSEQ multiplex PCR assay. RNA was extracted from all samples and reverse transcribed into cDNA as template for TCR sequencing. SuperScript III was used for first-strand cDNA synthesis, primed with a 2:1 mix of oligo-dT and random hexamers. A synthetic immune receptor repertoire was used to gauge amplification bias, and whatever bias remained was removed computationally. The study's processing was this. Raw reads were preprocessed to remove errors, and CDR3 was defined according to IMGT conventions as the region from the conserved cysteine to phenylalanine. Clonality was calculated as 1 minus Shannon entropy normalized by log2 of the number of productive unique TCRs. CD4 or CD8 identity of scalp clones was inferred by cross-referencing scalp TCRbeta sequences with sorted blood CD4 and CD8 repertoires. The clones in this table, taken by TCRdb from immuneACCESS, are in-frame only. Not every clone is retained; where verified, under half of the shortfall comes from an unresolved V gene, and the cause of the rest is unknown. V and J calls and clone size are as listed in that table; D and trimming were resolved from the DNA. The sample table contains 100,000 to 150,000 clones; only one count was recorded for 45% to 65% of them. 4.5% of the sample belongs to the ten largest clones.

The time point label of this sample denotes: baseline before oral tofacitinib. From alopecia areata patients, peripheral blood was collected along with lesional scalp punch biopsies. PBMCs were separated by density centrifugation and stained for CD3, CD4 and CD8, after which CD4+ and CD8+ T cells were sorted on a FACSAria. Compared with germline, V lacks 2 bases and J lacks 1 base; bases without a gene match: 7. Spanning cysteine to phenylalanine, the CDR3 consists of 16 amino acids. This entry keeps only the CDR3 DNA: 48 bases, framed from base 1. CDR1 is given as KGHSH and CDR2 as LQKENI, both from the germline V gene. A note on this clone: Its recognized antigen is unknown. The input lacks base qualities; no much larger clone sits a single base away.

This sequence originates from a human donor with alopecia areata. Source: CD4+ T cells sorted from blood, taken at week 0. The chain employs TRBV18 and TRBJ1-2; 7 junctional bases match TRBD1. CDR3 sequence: CASSPMGDSFNYGYTF. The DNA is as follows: TGTGCCAGCTCACCAATGGGGGACAGTTTTAACTATGGCTACACCTTC.